A selection of T cell receptor beta chains follows, all from one sample in a study of sequential checkpoint blockade in melanoma. The table came from immunoSEQ multiplex PCR; TCRdb's copy has only in-frame clones and leaves some out. The table shows approximately 31,000 clones, with 86% occurring only once. Source: CD8+ T cells sorted from blood (inferred from file names), taken from a patient given nivolumab and ipilimumab in sequence. These receptors all stem from a human donor with melanoma. Each CDR3 is given with its conserved first and last residue. D genes are given only for firm matches. Some rows have no size entry. The others give once, few or many, or a class for an expanded clone.

v_gene	j_gene	d_gene	abundance	CDR3aa	CDR3nt
TRBV9	TRBJ2-7	TRBD2	NA	CASSVAGTSAHEQYF	TGTGCCAGCAGCGTAGCTGGGACTAGCGCGCACGAGCAGTACTTC
TRBV2	TRBJ2-2	TRBD2	NA	CASSHPVGDRGTSGRDTGELFF	TGTGCCAGCAGTCACCCAGTGGGGGACAGGGGGACTAGCGGGAGGGACACCGGGGAGCTGTTTTTT
TRBV19	TRBJ1-1	NA	NA	CASSIDVAATEAFF	TGTGCCAGTAGTATAGATGTGGCGGCCACTGAAGCTTTCTTT
TRBV29-1	TRBJ2-7	NA	NA	CSVVQPGPFGYEQYF	TGCAGCGTTGTCCAGCCAGGCCCCTTCGGATACGAGCAGTACTTC
TRBV27	TRBJ1-1	NA	few	CASSLLRGFGTEAFF	TGTGCCAGCAGTTTATTAAGGGGGTTTGGCACTGAAGCTTTCTTT
TRBV7-2	TRBJ2-5	TRBD2	NA	CASSLAAGGYQETQYF	TGTGCCAGCAGCTTAGCGGCGGGAGGGTACCAAGAGACCCAGTACTTC
TRBV7-8	TRBJ2-4	TRBD2	once	CASSPRLAGGPGGAKNIQYF	TGTGCCAGCAGCCCCCGACTAGCGGGGGGGCCCGGTGGTGCCAAAAACATTCAGTACTTC
TRBV6-4	TRBJ2-7	TRBD1	NA	CASSAVGGQGKTYEQYF	TGTGCCAGCAGCGCCGTCGGGGGACAGGGGAAAACCTACGAGCAGTACTTC
TRBV10-2	TRBJ2-7	TRBD2	NA	CATTSSGGASYEQYF	TGCGCCACCACATCGAGCGGGGGGGCTTCCTACGAGCAGTACTTC
TRBV5-1	TRBJ2-1	TRBD1	once	CASSSREQGASEQFF	TGCGCCAGCAGCTCCCGGGAGCAGGGGGCCAGTGAGCAGTTCTTC
TRBV5-4	TRBJ2-1	TRBD2	once	CASSFRLAGNEQFF	TGTGCCAGCAGCTTCCGCTTAGCGGGCAATGAGCAGTTCTTC
TRBV27	TRBJ2-7	TRBD2	NA	CASTIAGGGLEQYF	TGTGCCAGCACCATAGCGGGAGGGGGTCTCGAGCAGTACTTC
TRBV7-9	TRBJ2-1	NA	NA	CASSLRLGPYNEQFF	TGTGCCAGCAGCCTCAGACTAGGCCCTTACAATGAGCAGTTCTTC
TRBV9	TRBJ1-2	TRBD1	NA	CASRSNPGQSNYGYTF	TGTGCCAGCAGAAGTAACCCGGGACAGTCTAACTATGGCTACACCTTC
TRBV7-8	TRBJ2-1	NA	NA	CASSPHTLLDEQFF	TGTGCCAGCAGCCCCCACACCCTCCTTGATGAGCAGTTCTTC
TRBV7-6	TRBJ2-1	TRBD2	NA	CASSLYHTSGKYNEQFF	TGTGCCAGCAGCTTATACCATACTAGCGGGAAATACAATGAGCAGTTCTTC
TRBV14	TRBJ2-2	NA	NA	CASSPRTTGPPGELFF	TGTGCCAGCAGCCCACGAACGACAGGCCCTCCCGGGGAGCTGTTTTTT
TRBV7-8	TRBJ2-5	TRBD2	NA	CASSLVVRGRGETQYF	TGTGCCAGCAGCTTAGTAGTCCGCGGGAGAGGGGAGACCCAGTACTTC
TRBV25-1	TRBJ1-1	TRBD1	NA	CASSEPRGRPEAFF	TGTGCCAGCAGTGAGCCCAGGGGGCGGCCTGAAGCTTTCTTT
TRBV11-2	TRBJ2-7	NA	once	CASSLDRWSYEQYF	TGTGCCAGCAGCTTAGATCGTTGGAGTTACGAGCAGTACTTC
TRBV6-4	TRBJ2-1	NA	hyperexpanded	CASSDSAEANEQFF	TGTGCCAGCAGTGACTCGGCGGAAGCCAATGAGCAGTTCTTC
TRBV5-1	TRBJ1-3	NA	NA	CASSAGRGTIYF	TGCGCCAGCAGCGCAGGGAGGGGGACCATATATTTT
TRBV27	TRBJ2-1	NA	once	CASTILPGNNEQFF	TGTGCCAGCACTATCCTACCGGGAAACAATGAGCAGTTCTTC
TRBV23-1	TRBJ1-6	TRBD1	few	CASSRPDRTNNSPLHF	TGCGCCAGCAGTCGCCCGGACAGGACCAATAATTCACCCCTCCACTTT
TRBV2	TRBJ1-2	TRBD1	NA	CASSGSRDSYGYTF	TGTGCCAGCAGTGGAAGCCGGGACAGCTATGGCTACACCTTC
TRBV28	TRBJ1-5	NA	NA	CASSLRGSYINQPQHF	TGTGCCAGCAGTTTGCGGGGCAGTTATATCAATCAGCCCCAGCATTTT
TRBV4-1	TRBJ2-5	TRBD2	once	CASRLTSVSYQETQYF	TGCGCCAGCAGATTGACTAGCGTCTCGTACCAAGAGACCCAGTACTTC
TRBV30	TRBJ1-1	TRBD1	NA	CAWSVTGGYTEAFF	TGTGCCTGGAGTGTCACAGGGGGCTACACTGAAGCTTTCTTT
TRBV27	TRBJ2-7	TRBD1	NA	CASSLTGGYEQYF	TGTGCCAGCAGTTTGACAGGGGGCTACGAGCAGTACTTC
TRBV5-6	TRBJ2-2	NA	NA	CASSQAGGELFF	TGTGCCAGCAGCCAAGCCGGCGGGGAGCTGTTTTTT
TRBV5-8	TRBJ2-1	NA	NA	CASRFTGSESYNEQFF	TGTGCCAGCAGGTTCACAGGGTCGGAAAGCTACAATGAGCAGTTCTTC
TRBV18	TRBJ1-2	NA	NA	CASSPPELRGNYGYTF	TGTGCCAGCTCACCACCGGAATTGAGGGGGAACTATGGCTACACCTTC
TRBV29-1	TRBJ1-1	NA	NA	CSVESMNTEAFF	TGCAGCGTTGAATCCATGAACACTGAAGCTTTCTTT
TRBV6-1	TRBJ2-4	NA	NA	CASSIAKNIQYF	TGTGCCAGCAGCATAGCCAAAAACATTCAGTACTTC
TRBV18	TRBJ2-7	NA	NA	CASSPRDTFYEQYF	TGTGCCAGCTCACCACGCGACACCTTCTACGAGCAGTACTTC
TRBV27	TRBJ2-7	NA	NA	CASSLTGPAYEQYF	TGTGCCAGCAGTTTAACAGGGCCCGCCTACGAGCAGTACTTC
TRBV5-1	TRBJ1-1	NA	once	CASSLEGRATEAFF	TGCGCCAGCAGTTTAGAGGGGAGGGCCACTGAAGCTTTCTTT
TRBV5-6	TRBJ1-5	TRBD1	NA	CASSLQGEDRNF	TGTGCCAGCAGCTTGCAGGGGGAGGACAGAAATTTT
TRBV12-5	TRBJ1-2	NA	NA	CASGLMEVRGYTF	TGTGCTAGTGGTTTGATGGAGGTGAGAGGCTACACCTTC
TRBV10-3	TRBJ2-3	TRBD2	NA	CAISDPGLAGGRRVLGTDTQYF	TGTGCCATCAGTGATCCGGGACTAGCGGGTGGACGGCGAGTGTTAGGCACAGATACGCAGTATTTT
TRBV27	TRBJ2-3	TRBD2	once	CASSTLSGSGGGTDTQYF	TGTGCCAGCAGCACCCTCTCAGGGTCGGGAGGGGGCACAGATACGCAGTATTTT
TRBV27	TRBJ2-7	TRBD1	NA	CASSSTGGLYEQYF	TGTGCCAGCAGTTCTACAGGGGGACTTTACGAGCAGTACTTC
TRBV6-1	TRBJ2-5	TRBD2	NA	CASSLGLAGHEQYF	TGTGCCAGCAGTTTAGGACTAGCGGGACATGAGCAGTACTTC
TRBV7-8	TRBJ2-5	NA	once	CASSLVWGDPYQETQYF	TGTGCCAGCAGCTTAGTGTGGGGGGATCCGTACCAAGAGACCCAGTACTTC
TRBV2	TRBJ1-2	NA	NA	CASSEVVGGWYGYTF	TGTGCCAGCAGTGAAGTGGTGGGGGGGTGGTATGGCTACACCTTC
TRBV4-1	TRBJ2-5	TRBD2	once	CASSQDSSGSGTQYF	TGCGCCAGCAGCCAAGATTCCAGCGGGAGTGGGACCCAGTACTTC
TRBV9	TRBJ2-2	TRBD1	NA	CASSVETGATGELFF	TGTGCCAGCAGCGTAGAAACAGGGGCCACCGGGGAGCTGTTTTTT
TRBV4-1	TRBJ2-6	NA	few	CASSRQVSSGANVLTF	TGTGCCAGCAGCAGACAGGTTAGCTCTGGGGCCAACGTCCTGACTTTC
TRBV18	TRBJ2-2	NA	NA	CASSPPSSGGFGELFF	TGTGCCAGCTCACCACCCTCCTCCGGGGGTTTTGGGGAGCTGTTTTTT
TRBV11-2	TRBJ2-2	NA	NA	CASSSSTAGELFF	TGTGCCAGCAGCTCGTCTACCGCCGGGGAGCTGTTTTTT
TRBV27	TRBJ1-2	TRBD1	once	CASSLVQGANGYTF	TGTGCCAGCAGTTTAGTACAGGGGGCAAATGGCTACACCTTC
TRBV28	TRBJ1-3	NA	NA	CASSLTLSSGNTIYF	TGTGCCAGCAGCCTGACTCTGAGCTCTGGAAACACCATATATTTT